This passage covers 25 T cell receptor beta chains from one sample sequenced in a study of control samples from healthy donors and cancer patients. This table comes from immunoSEQ multiplex PCR, and its TCRdb copy is limited to in-frame clones, with some not included. The repertoire includes about 97,000 clones, around nine tenths of them detected once, and over 6.5% sits in the top ten. Sequencing used blood. The receptors were sampled from a man aged 25-45 years in good health.

The V call is TRBV5-1, the J call TRBJ2-1; D may match TRBD1 or TRBD2 (5 bases each). This CDR3 spans 15 amino acids. Germline V CDR1 and CDR2: SGHRS, YFSETQ. V lost 4 bases and J 12 bases, leaving 23 bases between the germline ends. The CDR3: CASSSGTADREGQFF. The CDR3, as DNA: TGCGCCAGCAGCAGTGGGACGGCGGATCGGGAAGGGCAGTTCTTC.

The chain recombines TRBV7-8 with TRBJ2-7; a weak D match, TRBD2 (6 bases). Trimming shortened V by 1 base and J by 2 bases, and 18 bases separated the two germline ends. The germline CDR1 and CDR2 sequences are SGHVS and FQNEAQ. The CDR3 spans 17 residues. CDR3 nucleotides: TGTGCCAGCAGCTTAGTGCGGTTGGCTAGCGTCACCTACGAGCAGTACTTC. Translation gives CASSLVRLASVTYEQYF.

The chain employs TRBV9 and TRBJ1-6; no clear D gene. From germline, CDR1 is SGDLS and CDR2 YYNGEE. This CDR3 contains 15 residues. The V and J ends lost 4 bases and 5 bases respectively, with 13 bases between them. CDR3 DNA sequence: TGTGCCAGCAGCCCCCTAGGCCGCCATAATTCACCCCTCCACTTT. It translates to CASSPLGRHNSPLHF.

V and J are TRBV5-1 and TRBJ2-1; weak D call: TRBD2 (5 bases). CDR1 is SGHRS, CDR2 YFSETQ, per germline. Trimming pared 4 bases from V and 1 base from J, leaving 15 bases between. CDR3 size: 16 residues. The CDR3 sequence is CASSPGWAGSYNEQFF. For the CDR3, the DNA is TGCGCCAGCAGCCCCGGCTGGGCGGGTTCCTACAATGAGCAGTTCTTC.

The rearrangement links TRBV14 to TRBJ2-5; 9 nucleotides align to TRBD2. Germline trimming cut 6 bases from V and 2 bases from J; bases unmatched to any gene: 1. CDR3 size: 13 residues. Germline V gene data show CDR1 as SGHDN and CDR2 as FVKESK. This chain's CDR3 is CASRLAGQETQYF. The CDR3 nucleotides are TGTGCCAGCAGGCTAGCGGGGCAAGAGACCCAGTACTTC.

The J gene is TRBJ2-2, the V gene TRBV7-2, with 8 positions matching TRBD1. From germline, CDR1 is SGHTA and CDR2 FQGNSA. With V trimmed by 5 bases and J by 2 bases, 7 bases remained unmatched. This CDR3 is built from 16 residues. The CDR3 here is CASSHTGGGNTGELFF. CDR3 in DNA: TGTGCCAGCAGCCATACAGGGGGAGGTAACACCGGGGAGCTGTTTTTT.

V and J are TRBV3-1 (or the pseudogene TRBV3-2) and TRBJ1-2; D gene uncertain. The germline V gene encodes CDR1 LGHDT and CDR2 YNNKEL (reference sequence). This CDR3 has 14 residues. Deletions cut 3 bases from V and 0 bases from J, with 8 bases between. This CDR3 is CASSHSSANYGYTF. CDR3 nucleotides: TGTGCCAGCAGCCATAGTTCTGCTAACTATGGCTACACCTTC.

The chain uses TRBV10-3 and TRBJ1-5, with D perhaps TRBD1 (6 bases). Germline-derived CDR1 and CDR2 are ENHRY and SYGVKD. This CDR3 has 14 amino acids. Trimming removed 8 bases at V and 1 base at J, with 12 bases between. CDR3 in DNA: TGTGCCATCGGACGTCAGGGGAGCAATCAGCCCCAGCATTTT. Protein sequence: CAIGRQGSNQPQHF.

The chain joins TRBV2 to TRBJ2-5; 10 bases match TRBD1. CDR3 length equals 14 residues. Looked up from germline, CDR1 is SNHLY and CDR2 is FYNNEI. The trim removed 11 bases at V and 2 bases at J, leaving 8 bases unmatched. The CDR3 reads CAGIRDRGQETQYF. The DNA for the CDR3 is TGTGCCGGTATCCGGGACAGGGGTCAAGAGACCCAGTACTTC.

This rearrangement joins TRBV7-2 to TRBJ2-3; D is ambiguous. Germline CDR1 reads SGHTA; CDR2 reads FQGNSA. Trimming removed 0 bases from V and 3 bases from J, with 13 bases in between. The CDR3 contains 16 residues. In nucleotides, the CDR3 is TGTGCCAGCAGCTTAGCGCTGGCTAGTAGAACAGATACGCAGTATTTT. Amino acids: CASSLALASRTDTQYF.

The chain is built from TRBV5-8 and TRBJ2-7; either TRBD1 or TRBD2 may fit D (5 bases each). Germline CDR1 is SGHTS and CDR2 is YDEGEE. The CDR3 is 15 residues long. Trimming removed 4 bases at V and 0 bases at J, with 14 bases between. The CDR3 loop reads CASSRDGGFSYEQYV. The CDR3 nucleotides are TGTGCCAGCAGCCGTGATGGGGGATTCTCCTACGAGCAGTACGTC.

V and J are TRBV11-2 and TRBJ2-7; D may be TRBD2 (7 bases). Trimming left V 1 base short and J 3 bases short, with 19 bases between. CDR1 is SGHAT and CDR2 is FQNNGV in the germline V gene. The CDR3 is 17 residues long. The DNA of the CDR3 is TGTGCCAGCAGCTTAGGGTCGGGGGGCCCCCTACTCTACGAGCAGTACTTC. Residues: CASSLGSGGPLLYEQYF. Full variable domain (missing parts from reference TRBV11-2 and TRBJ2-7): EAGVAQSPRYKIIEKRQSVAFWCNPISGHATLYWYQQILGQGPKLLIQFQNNGVVDDSQLPKDRFSAERLKGVDSTLKIQPAKLEDSAVYLCASSLGSGGPLLYEQYFGPGTRLTVT.

The J gene is TRBJ2-1, the V gene TRBV9; D may be TRBD2 (5 bases). V was clipped by 4 bases and J by 10 bases, with 18 bases between them. CDR3 length: 14 amino acids. The germline V gene encodes CDR1 SGDLS and CDR2 YYNGEE. For the CDR3, the DNA is TGTGCCAGCAGCCCTACCTCGAGGGATGACGAGCAGTTCTTC. Protein product: CASSPTSRDDEQFF.

This rearrangement joins TRBV4-1 to TRBJ1-5, with 9 bases identical to TRBD1. V was pared by 4 bases and J by 5 bases, with 9 bases of the junction left unmatched. The germline V gene encodes CDR1 MGHRA and CDR2 YSYEKL. The CDR3 sequence is 16 residues long. The CDR3 region is CASSLTPGQGHQPQHF. The CDR3 nucleotides are TGCGCCAGCAGCCTTACTCCGGGACAGGGACATCAGCCCCAGCATTTT.

This clone showed up just once. The V and J genes are TRBV2 and TRBJ1-2; unclear D gene. Germline CDR1 and CDR2: SNHLY and FYNNEI. V shed 6 bases and J shed 0 bases, with 8 bases lying between them. The CDR3 is 13 amino acids. Here the CDR3 DNA reads TGTGCCAGCAGGGGGAGCACTAACTATGGCTACACCTTC. Amino acids: CASRGSTNYGYTF.

The chain is built from TRBV24-1 and TRBJ2-1; the D gene is possibly TRBD2 (6 bases). The V and J ends lost 3 bases and 4 bases respectively, with 12 bases between them. Germline CDR1 KGHDR, CDR2 SFDVKD. CDR3 size: 15 residues. The CDR3 loop reads CATSDPGAFYNEQFF. CDR3 DNA sequence: TGTGCCACCAGTGATCCGGGAGCATTTTACAATGAGCAGTTCTTC.

CDR3: CASSLAGGTDTQYF. CDR3 DNA sequence: TGCGCCAGCAGCTTGGCAGGCGGCACAGATACGCAGTATTTT. The chain is built from TRBV5-1 and TRBJ2-3; D gene uncertain. The CDR3 is 14 residues long. V dropped 0 bases and J dropped 1 base, with 6 bases sitting between them. Germline values: CDR1 SGHRS, CDR2 YFSETQ.

The chain employs TRBV7-2 and TRBJ2-5; no definite D call. CDR3 size: 14 residues. CDR1 is SGHTA and CDR2 is FQGNSA in the germline V gene. Deletions cut 6 bases from V and 2 bases from J, with 13 bases between. The CDR3 DNA reads as TGTGCCAGCAGTCCCCGGGCCATACAAGAGACCCAGTACTTC. Residues: CASSPRAIQETQYF.

This sequence joins TRBV7-8 and TRBJ1-1, with D hard to call. This CDR3 has 14 amino acids. CDR1 and CDR2 from the germline V gene are SGHVS and FQNEAQ. V lost 4 bases to trimming and J lost 2 bases, with 11 bases between them. CDR3 DNA sequence: TGTGCCAGCAGCTACCCCGGACTAAACACTGAAGCTTTCTTT. Protein: CASSYPGLNTEAFF.

The chain recombines TRBV14 with TRBJ2-3; either TRBD1 or TRBD2 may supply D (6 bases each). Germline CDR1 and CDR2: SGHDN and FVKESK. The CDR3 contains 14 residues. V was shortened by 1 base and J by 10 bases, with 15 bases between the two germline ends. CDR3 coding DNA: TGTGCCAGCAGCCAAGCGGGGGCGCGGTCGTCGCAGTATTTT. Protein sequence: CASSQAGARSSQYF.

This clone was counted once. This chain uses TRBV11-2 with TRBJ2-3; D not certain. The germline V gene encodes CDR1 SGHAT and CDR2 FQNNGV. V lost 2 bases, J lost 5 bases, and 5 bases lay in between. CDR3 size: 12 residues. The CDR3 nucleotides are TGTGCCAGCAGCTTATATATAGATACGCAGTATTTT. This gives the protein CASSLYIDTQYF.

This rearrangement joins TRBV28 to TRBJ1-4; 7 bases map to TRBD1. The V gene's germline CDR1 is MDHEN and CDR2 SYDVKM. This CDR3 spans 15 amino acids. Trimming at V came to 6 bases and at J to 8 bases, leaving 12 bases not matched to a gene. The CDR3 region has the DNA TGTGCCAGCAGACAGACCGACAGGGTACGGGAAAAACTGTTTTTT. As protein: CASRQTDRVREKLFF.

The CDR3, as DNA: TGTGCCTGGATGATGGGGAGGGGATCCTACAATGAGCAGTTCTTC. It translates to CAWMMGRGSYNEQFF. This chain uses TRBV30 with TRBJ2-1; TRBD2 matches 7 bases. Germline values: CDR1 GTSNPN, CDR2 SVGIG (reference sequence). V was clipped by 4 bases and J by 1 base; unmatched bases: 7. This CDR3 has 15 amino acids.

The chain has TRBV11-3 and TRBJ2-2, with 7 bases fitting TRBD2. Germline CDR1 reads SGHNT; CDR2 reads YENEEA. The CDR3 spans 16 residues. Trimming at V came to 5 bases and at J to 5 bases, leaving 11 bases not matched to a gene. CDR3 bases: TGTGCCAGCAGCCCCTTTGGGGCGGGAGATACCGGGGAGCTGTTTTTT. This codes for CASSPFGAGDTGELFF.

This clone was seen only once. The chain employs TRBV7-7 and TRBJ2-5, with D possibly TRBD2 on 5 matching bases. The V end was cut by 5 bases, the J end by 2 bases, with 15 bases between. Germline lookup yields CDR1 SSHAT and CDR2 FNYEAQ (reference sequence). This CDR3 has 15 residues. DNA of the CDR3: TGTGCCAGCAGCCCAGCCGGGGTAAAGCAAGAGACCCAGTACTTC. Its protein is CASSPAGVKQETQYF.